This T cell receptor (beta chain) was identified in a study of tumor-infiltrating lymphocytes in localized non-small cell lung cancer. For the study at large: Some samples were collected after neoadjuvant chemotherapy; smokers, never-smokers and several histologies were included. From each patient, both tumor and uninvolved lung, non-adjacent to tumor, were sampled. Study results and limitations: Immunotypes IM1 and IM2 had similar TCR-derived T-cell fractions. Different pieces of the same tissue went to different assays, confounding technical variation with intratumor heterogeneity.

Comments on this clone: Its specificity is not known.

Some clones are missing from TCRdb's copy, which holds only in-frame ones; the method was immunoSEQ multiplex PCR. Here the sample spans 10,000 to 15,000 clones, approximately 85% being singletons. The CDR3 consists of 13 residues. The ends lost 5 bases at V and 13 bases at J; junction bases unmatched: 10. Germline V CDR1 and CDR2: LNHDA, SQIVND (reference sequence). The clonotype comes from a human donor with non-small cell lung cancer. This chain connects TRBV19 to TRBJ2-7; TRBD2 agrees at 11 bases. Material for sequencing was uninvolved lung tissue not adjacent to the tumor. Here the CDR3 DNA reads TGTGCCAGTAGTGCGACTAGCGGGGCCACTTTATACTTC. This translates into CASSATSGATLYF.